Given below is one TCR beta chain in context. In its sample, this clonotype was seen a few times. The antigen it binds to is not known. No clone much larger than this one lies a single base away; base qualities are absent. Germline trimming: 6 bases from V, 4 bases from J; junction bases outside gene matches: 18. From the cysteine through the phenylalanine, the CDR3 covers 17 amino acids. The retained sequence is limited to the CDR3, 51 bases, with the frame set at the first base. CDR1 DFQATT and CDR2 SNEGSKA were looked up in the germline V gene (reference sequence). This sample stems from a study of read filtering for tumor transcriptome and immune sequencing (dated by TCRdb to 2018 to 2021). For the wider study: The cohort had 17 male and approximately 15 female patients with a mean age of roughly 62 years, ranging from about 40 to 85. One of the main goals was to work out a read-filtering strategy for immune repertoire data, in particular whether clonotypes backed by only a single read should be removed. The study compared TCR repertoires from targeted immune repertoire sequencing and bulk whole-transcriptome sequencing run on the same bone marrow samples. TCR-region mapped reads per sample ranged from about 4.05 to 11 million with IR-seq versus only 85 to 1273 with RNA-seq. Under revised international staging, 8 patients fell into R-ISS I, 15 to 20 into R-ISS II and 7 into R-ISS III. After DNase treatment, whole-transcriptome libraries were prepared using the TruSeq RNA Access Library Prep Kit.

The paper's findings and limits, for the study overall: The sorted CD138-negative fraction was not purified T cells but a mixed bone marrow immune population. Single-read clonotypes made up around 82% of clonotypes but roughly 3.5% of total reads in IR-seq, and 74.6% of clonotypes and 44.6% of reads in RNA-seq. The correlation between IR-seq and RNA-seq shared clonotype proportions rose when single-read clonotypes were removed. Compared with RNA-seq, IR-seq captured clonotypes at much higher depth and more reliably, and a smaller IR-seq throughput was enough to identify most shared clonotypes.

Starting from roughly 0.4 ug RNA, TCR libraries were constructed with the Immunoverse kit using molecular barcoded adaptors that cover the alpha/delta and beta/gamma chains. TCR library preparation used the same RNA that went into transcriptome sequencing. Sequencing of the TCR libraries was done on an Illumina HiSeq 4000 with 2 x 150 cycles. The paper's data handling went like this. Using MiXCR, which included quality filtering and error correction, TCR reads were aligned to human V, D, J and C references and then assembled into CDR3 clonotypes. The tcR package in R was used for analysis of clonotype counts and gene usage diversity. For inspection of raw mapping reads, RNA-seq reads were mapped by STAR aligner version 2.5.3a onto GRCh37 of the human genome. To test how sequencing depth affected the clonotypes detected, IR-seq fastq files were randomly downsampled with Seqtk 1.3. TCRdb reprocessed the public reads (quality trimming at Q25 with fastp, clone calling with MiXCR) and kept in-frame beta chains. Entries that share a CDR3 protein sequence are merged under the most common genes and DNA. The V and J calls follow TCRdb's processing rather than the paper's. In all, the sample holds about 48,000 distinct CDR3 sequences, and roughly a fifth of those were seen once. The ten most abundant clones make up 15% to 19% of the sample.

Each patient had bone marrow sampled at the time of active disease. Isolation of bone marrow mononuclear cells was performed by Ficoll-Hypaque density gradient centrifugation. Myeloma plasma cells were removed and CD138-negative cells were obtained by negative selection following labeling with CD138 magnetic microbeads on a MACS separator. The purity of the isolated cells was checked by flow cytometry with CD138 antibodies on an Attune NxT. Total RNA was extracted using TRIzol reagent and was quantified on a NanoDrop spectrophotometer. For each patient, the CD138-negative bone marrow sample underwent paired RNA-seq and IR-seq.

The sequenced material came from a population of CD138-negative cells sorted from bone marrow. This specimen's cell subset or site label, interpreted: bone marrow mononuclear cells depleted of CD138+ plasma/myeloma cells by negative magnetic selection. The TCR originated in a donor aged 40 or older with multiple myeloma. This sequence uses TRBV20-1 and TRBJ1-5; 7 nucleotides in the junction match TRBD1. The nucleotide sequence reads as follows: TGCAGTGCCCCCCTCTACACAGGGGTTATAGGGAATCAGCCCCAGCATTTT. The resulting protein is CSAPLYTGVIGNQPQHF.